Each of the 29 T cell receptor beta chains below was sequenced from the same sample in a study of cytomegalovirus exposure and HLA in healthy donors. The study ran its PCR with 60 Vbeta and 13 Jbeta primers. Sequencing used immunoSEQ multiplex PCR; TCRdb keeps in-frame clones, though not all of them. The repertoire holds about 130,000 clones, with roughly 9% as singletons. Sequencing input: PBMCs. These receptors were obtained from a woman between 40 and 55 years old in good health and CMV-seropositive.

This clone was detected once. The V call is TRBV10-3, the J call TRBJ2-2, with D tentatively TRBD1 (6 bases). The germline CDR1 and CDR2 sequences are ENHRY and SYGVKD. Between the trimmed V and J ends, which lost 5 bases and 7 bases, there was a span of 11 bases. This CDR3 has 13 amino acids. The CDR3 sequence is CAISSQGHGELFF. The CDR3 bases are TGTGCCATCAGTTCCCAGGGGCACGGGGAGCTGTTTTTT.

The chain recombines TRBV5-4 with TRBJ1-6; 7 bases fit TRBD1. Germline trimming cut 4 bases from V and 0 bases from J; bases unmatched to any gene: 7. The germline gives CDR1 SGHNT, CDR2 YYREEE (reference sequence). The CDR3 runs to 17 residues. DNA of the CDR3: TGTGCCAGCAGCATAGGGACAGCGAGCTCCTATAATTCACCCCTCCACTTT. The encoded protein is CASSIGTASSYNSPLHF.

The CDR3 region is CASQRLASNIQYF. CDR3 nucleotide sequence: TGTGCCAGCCAAAGACTAGCCTCAAACATTCAGTACTTC. The chain recombines TRBV7-9 with TRBJ2-4, with 7 positions matching TRBD2. V was clipped by 8 bases and J by 6 bases; unmatched bases: 7. CDR1 and CDR2 (germline): SEHNR, FQNEAQ (reference sequence). This CDR3 spans 13 amino acids.

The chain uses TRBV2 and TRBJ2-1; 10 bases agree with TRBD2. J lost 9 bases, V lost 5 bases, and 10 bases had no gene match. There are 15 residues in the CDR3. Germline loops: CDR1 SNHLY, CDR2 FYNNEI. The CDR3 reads CASSRGERGGREQFF. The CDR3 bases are TGTGCCAGCAGTAGAGGGGAGCGGGGGGGACGTGAGCAGTTCTTC.

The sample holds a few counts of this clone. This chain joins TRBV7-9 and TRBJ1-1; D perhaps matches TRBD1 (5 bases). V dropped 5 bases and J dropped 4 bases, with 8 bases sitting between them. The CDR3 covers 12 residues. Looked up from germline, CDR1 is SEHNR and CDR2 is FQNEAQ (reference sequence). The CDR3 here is CASSVRVTEAFF. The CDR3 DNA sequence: TGTGCCAGCAGCGTCAGGGTCACTGAAGCTTTCTTT. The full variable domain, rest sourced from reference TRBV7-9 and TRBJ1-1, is DTGVSQNPRHKITKRGQNVTFRCDPISEHNRLYWYRQTLGQGPEFLTYFQNEAQLEKSRLLSDRFSAERPKGSFSTLEIQRTEQGDSAMYLCASSVRVTEAFFGQGTRLTVV.

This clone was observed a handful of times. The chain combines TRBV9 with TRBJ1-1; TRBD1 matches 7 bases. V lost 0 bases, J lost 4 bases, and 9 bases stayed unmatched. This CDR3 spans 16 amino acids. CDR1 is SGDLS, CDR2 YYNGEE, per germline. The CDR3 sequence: CASSVDETGHLTEAFF. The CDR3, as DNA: TGTGCCAGCAGCGTAGATGAGACAGGGCACCTCACTGAAGCTTTCTTT.

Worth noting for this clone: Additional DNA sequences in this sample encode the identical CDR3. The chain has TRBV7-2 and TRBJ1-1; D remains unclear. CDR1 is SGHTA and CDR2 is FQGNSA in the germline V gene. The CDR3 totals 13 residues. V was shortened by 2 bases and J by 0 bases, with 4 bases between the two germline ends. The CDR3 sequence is CASSLRMNTEAFF. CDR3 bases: TGTGCCAGCAGCTTACGTATGAACACTGAAGCTTTCTTT.

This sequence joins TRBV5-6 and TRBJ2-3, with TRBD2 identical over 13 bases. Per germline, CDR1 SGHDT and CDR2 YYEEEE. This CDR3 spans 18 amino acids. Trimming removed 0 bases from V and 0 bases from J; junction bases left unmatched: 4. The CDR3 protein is CASSLELAGGHSTDTQYF. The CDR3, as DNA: TGTGCCAGCAGCTTGGAACTAGCGGGGGGGCATAGCACAGATACGCAGTATTTT.

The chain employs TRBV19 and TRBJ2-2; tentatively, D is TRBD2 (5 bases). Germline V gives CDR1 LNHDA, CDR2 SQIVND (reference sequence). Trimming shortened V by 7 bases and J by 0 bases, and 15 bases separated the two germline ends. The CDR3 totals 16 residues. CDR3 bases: TGTGCCAGTACCCAGAGGGAGCGGTCGAACACCGGGGAGCTGTTTTTT. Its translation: CASTQRERSNTGELFF.

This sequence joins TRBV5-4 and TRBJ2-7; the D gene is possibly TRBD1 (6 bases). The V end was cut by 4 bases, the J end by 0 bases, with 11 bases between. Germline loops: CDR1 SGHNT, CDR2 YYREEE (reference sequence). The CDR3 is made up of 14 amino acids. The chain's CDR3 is CASSRSDSSYEQYF. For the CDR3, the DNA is TGTGCCAGCAGCCGTTCGGACAGCTCCTACGAGCAGTACTTC.

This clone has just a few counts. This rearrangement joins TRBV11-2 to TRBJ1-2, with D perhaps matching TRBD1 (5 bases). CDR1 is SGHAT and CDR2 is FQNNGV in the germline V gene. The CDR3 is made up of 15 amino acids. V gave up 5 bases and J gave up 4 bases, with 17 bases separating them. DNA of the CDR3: TGTGCCAGCAGCCGACTGCGGGGCCCTTTCTATGGCTACACCTTC. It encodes CASSRLRGPFYGYTF.

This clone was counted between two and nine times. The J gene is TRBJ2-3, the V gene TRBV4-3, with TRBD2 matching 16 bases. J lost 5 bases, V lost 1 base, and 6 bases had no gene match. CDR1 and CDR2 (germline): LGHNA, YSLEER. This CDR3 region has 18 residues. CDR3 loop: CASSQGGTSGGAGDTQYF. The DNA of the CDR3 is TGCGCCAGCAGCCAAGGAGGGACTAGCGGGGGGGCGGGAGATACGCAGTATTTT.

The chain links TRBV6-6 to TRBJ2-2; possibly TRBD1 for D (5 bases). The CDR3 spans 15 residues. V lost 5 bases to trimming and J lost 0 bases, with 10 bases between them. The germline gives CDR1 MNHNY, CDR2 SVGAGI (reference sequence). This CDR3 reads CASSRQTPNTGELFF. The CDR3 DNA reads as TGTGCCAGCAGTCGACAGACCCCGAACACCGGGGAGCTGTTTTTT.

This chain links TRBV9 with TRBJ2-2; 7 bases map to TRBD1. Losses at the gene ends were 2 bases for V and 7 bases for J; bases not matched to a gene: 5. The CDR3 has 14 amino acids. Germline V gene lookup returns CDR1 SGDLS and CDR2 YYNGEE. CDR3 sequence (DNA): TGTGCCAGCAGCGTCGACAGGGCAGACGGGGAGCTGTTTTTT. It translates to CASSVDRADGELFF.

The CDR3 coding sequence is TGTGCCAGCAGCTCCGAGAACTATGGCTACACCTTC. This codes for CASSSENYGYTF. The genes are TRBV11-2 and TRBJ1-2; D is ambiguous. V lost 4 bases, J lost 2 bases, and 5 bases lay in between. Germline V gene lookup returns CDR1 SGHAT and CDR2 FQNNGV. The CDR3 has 12 residues.

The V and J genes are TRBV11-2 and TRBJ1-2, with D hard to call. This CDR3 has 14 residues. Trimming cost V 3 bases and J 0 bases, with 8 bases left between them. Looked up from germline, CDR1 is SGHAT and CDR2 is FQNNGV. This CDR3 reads CASSFPRSNYGYTF. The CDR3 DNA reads TGTGCCAGCAGCTTCCCCAGGTCTAACTATGGCTACACCTTC. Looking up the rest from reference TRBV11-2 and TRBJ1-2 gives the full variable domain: EAGVAQSPRYKIIEKRQSVAFWCNPISGHATLYWYQQILGQGPKLLIQFQNNGVVDDSQLPKDRFSAERLKGVDSTLKIQPAKLEDSAVYLCASSFPRSNYGYTFGSGTRLTVV.

The CDR3 sequence is CASSLGTLTLNTEAFF. The CDR3 bases are TGTGCCAGCAGCTTGGGGACACTAACTTTGAACACTGAAGCTTTCTTT. This chain links TRBV5-5 with TRBJ1-1, with D possibly being TRBD1 (5 bases). CDR1 SGHKS and CDR2 YYEKEE come from the germline V gene (reference sequence). This CDR3 region has 16 residues. V gave up 0 bases and J gave up 0 bases, with 12 bases separating them.

CDR3 in amino acids: CASSFAGGSDTQYF. The CDR3 DNA is TGCGCCAGCAGCTTTGCGGGGGGTTCGGATACGCAGTATTTT. The chain links TRBV5-1 to TRBJ2-3; 8 nucleotides line up with TRBD2. This CDR3 region has 14 residues. Germline assignment: CDR1 SGHRS and CDR2 YFSETQ. Unmatched junction bases numbered 5, after V lost 2 bases and J lost 6 bases.

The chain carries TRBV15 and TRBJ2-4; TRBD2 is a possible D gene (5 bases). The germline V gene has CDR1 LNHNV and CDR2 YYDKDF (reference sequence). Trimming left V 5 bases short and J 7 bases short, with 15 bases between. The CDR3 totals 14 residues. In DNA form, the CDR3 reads TGTGCCACCAGCCCCGGTGGAGGAACGAACATTCAGTACTTC. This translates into CATSPGGGTNIQYF. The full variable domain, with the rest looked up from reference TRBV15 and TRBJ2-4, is DAMVIQNPRYQVTQFGKPVTLSCSQTLNHNVMYWYQQKSSQAPKLLFHYYDKDFNNEADTPDNFQSRRPNTSFCFLDIRSPGLGDTAMYLCATSPGGGTNIQYFGAGTRLSVL.

The CDR3 loop reads CASSGQRQALSYEQYF. CDR3 nucleotides: TGCGCCAGCAGCGGACAGAGACAGGCCCTCTCCTACGAGCAGTACTTC. V and J are TRBV5-1 and TRBJ2-7; maybe TRBD1 (6 bases). Trimming removed 4 bases at V and 0 bases at J, with 17 bases between. The CDR3 loop spans 16 amino acids. Germline values: CDR1 SGHRS, CDR2 YFSETQ.

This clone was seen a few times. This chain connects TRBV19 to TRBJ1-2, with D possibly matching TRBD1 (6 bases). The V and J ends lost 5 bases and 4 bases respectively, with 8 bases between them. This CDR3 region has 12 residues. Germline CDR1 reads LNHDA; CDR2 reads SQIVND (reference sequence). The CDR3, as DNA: TGTGCCAGTAGTTCGACAGGCTATGGCTACACCTTC. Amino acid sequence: CASSSTGYGYTF.

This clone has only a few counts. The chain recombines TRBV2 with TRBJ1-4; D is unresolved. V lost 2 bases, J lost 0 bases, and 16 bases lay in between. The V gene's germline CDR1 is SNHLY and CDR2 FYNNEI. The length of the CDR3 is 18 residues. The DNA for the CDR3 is TGTGCCAGCAGTGAATCGCCACCAGGAACCGCAACTAATGAAAAACTGTTTTTT. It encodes CASSESPPGTATNEKLFF.

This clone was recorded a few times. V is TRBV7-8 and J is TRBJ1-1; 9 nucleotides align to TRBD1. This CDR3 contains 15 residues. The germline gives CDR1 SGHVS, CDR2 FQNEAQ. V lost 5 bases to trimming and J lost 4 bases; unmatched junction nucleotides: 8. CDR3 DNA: TGTGCCAGCAGCCCGTACAGGGGGCTAACCACTGAAGCTTTCTTT. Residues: CASSPYRGLTTEAFF.

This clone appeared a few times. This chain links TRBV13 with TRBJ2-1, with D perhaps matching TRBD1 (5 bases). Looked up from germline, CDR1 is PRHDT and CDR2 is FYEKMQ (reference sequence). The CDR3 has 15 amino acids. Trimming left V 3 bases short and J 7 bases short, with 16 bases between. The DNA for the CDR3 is TGTGCCAGCAGCTTCGGACACTTGGAGTTGAATGAGCAGTTCTTC. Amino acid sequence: CASSFGHLELNEQFF.

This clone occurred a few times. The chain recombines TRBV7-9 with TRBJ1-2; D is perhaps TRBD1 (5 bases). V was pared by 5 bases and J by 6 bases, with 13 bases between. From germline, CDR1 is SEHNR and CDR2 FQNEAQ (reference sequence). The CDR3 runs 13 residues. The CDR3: CASSLRGGHGYTF. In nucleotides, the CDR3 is TGTGCCAGCAGCCTTAGGGGAGGGCATGGCTACACCTTC. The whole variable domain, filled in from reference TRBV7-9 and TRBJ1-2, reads DTGVSQNPRHKITKRGQNVTFRCDPISEHNRLYWYRQTLGQGPEFLTYFQNEAQLEKSRLLSDRFSAERPKGSFSTLEIQRTEQGDSAMYLCASSLRGGHGYTFGSGTRLTVV.

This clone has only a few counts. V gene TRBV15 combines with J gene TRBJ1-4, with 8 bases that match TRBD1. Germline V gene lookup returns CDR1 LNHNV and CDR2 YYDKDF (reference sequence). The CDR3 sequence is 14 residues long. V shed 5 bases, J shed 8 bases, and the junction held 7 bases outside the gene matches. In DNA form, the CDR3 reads TGTGCCACCAGCGACAGGGGAGGTTCCGAAAAACTGTTTTTT. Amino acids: CATSDRGGSEKLFF.

Written as DNA, the CDR3 is TGTGCCAGCAGTCCCACCTCTACAACTAATGAAAAACTGTTTTTT. Translation gives CASSPTSTTNEKLFF. This rearrangement joins TRBV25-1 to TRBJ1-4; no clear D gene. The CDR3 loop spans 15 amino acids. Trimming shortened V by 5 bases and J by 0 bases, and 10 bases separated the two germline ends. Germline assignment: CDR1 MGHDK and CDR2 SYGVNS.

The CDR3 coding sequence is TGTGCCAGCAGCTCACGGTCGTATCCCACTGAAGCTTTCTTT. This translates into CASSSRSYPTEAFF. The rearrangement joins TRBV11-2 to TRBJ1-1; D is unclear. This CDR3 comprises 14 residues. The V and J ends lost 4 bases and 4 bases respectively, with 13 bases between them. Germline V gene sequence: CDR1 SGHAT, CDR2 FQNNGV.

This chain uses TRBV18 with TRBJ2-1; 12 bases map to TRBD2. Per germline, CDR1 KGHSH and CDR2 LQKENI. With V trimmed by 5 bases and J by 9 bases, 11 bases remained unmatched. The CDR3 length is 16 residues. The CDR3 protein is CASSSSSGGAEVEQFF. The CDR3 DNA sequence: TGTGCCAGCTCATCGTCTAGCGGGGGGGCCGAGGTTGAGCAGTTCTTC. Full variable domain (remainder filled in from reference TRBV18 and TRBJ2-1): NAGVMQNPRHLVRRRGQEARLRCSPMKGHSHVYWYRQLPEEGLKFMVYLQKENIIDESGMPKERFSAEFPKEGPSILRIQQVVRGDSAAYFCASSSSSGGAEVEQFFGPGTRLTVL.